Below are 12 T cell receptor beta chains sequenced from a single sample in a study of cytomegalovirus exposure and HLA in healthy donors (dated by TCRdb to 2016 to 2017). To prepare the library, the immunoSEQ multiplex PCR assay was applied. The multiplex PCR relied on a mix of 60 forward primers for TCR Vbeta segments and 13 reverse primers for TCR Jbeta segments. This immuneACCESS table, as held by TCRdb, lists in-frame sequences with V and J called but not all clones. Of the missing ones, under half trace to an unresolved V gene in checked studies; the others have no known cause. This sample is represented by 95,000 to 150,000 clones; roughly 68% of them were singletons. Over 3.5% of the sample is taken by the ten largest. The sequencing sample was made of PBMCs. The receptors stem from a woman aged 50 to 65 in good health and CMV-seropositive.

This chain uses TRBV5-6 with TRBJ1-5, with D maybe TRBD1 (5 bases). Trimming removed 2 bases at V and 1 base at J, with 10 bases between. The germline V gene encodes CDR1 SGHDT and CDR2 YYEEEE. The CDR3 runs to 15 residues. CDR3 sequence (DNA): TGTGCCAGCAGCTTCGGGGGGACCAGCAATCAGCCCCAGCATTTT. It translates to CASSFGGTSNQPQHF.

This clone was observed a few times. The CDR3 region is CASSPPNRESSGNTIYF. CDR3 bases: TGTGCCAGCAGCCCACCGAACAGGGAAAGCTCTGGAAACACCATATATTTT. The J gene is TRBJ1-3, the V gene TRBV7-9; D perhaps matches TRBD1 (6 bases). The V gene's germline CDR1 is SEHNR and CDR2 FQNEAQ (reference sequence). The CDR3 totals 17 residues. Trimming removed 5 bases from V and 0 bases from J, with 17 bases in between.

As regards this clone: An end of the junction differs from the germline gene, which may be a read error. The J gene is TRBJ2-5, the V gene TRBV7-6; 12 bases map to TRBD2. The CDR3 totals 16 residues. From germline, CDR1 is SGHVS and CDR2 FNYEAQ. The CDR3 DNA reads TGTGCCAGCACCTTACTAGCGGGGGGCTCCCAAGAGACCCAGTACTTC. This codes for CASTLLAGGSQETQYF. The full variable domain, its missing parts supplied by reference TRBV7-6 and TRBJ2-5, is GAGVSQSPRYKVTKRGQDVALRCDPISGHVSLYWYRQALGQGPEFLTYFNYEAQQDKSGLPNDRFSAERPEGSISTLTIQRTEQRDSAMYRCASTLLAGGSQETQYFGPGTRLLVL.

The rearrangement links TRBV29-1 to TRBJ2-6; D is unclear. The germline V and J ends were trimmed by 5 bases and 1 base, with 6 bases remaining between them. Germline loops: CDR1 SQVTM, CDR2 ANQGSEA. This CDR3 spans 13 amino acids. DNA of the CDR3: TGCAGCGTTCTACCATCTGGGGCCAACGTCCTGACTTTC. Residues: CSVLPSGANVLTF.

The CDR3 loop reads CASSQERGLAGEQYF. DNA of the CDR3: TGTGCCAGCAGCCAAGAGCGAGGACTAGCTGGGGAGCAGTACTTC. This chain joins TRBV14 and TRBJ2-7; 8 positions match TRBD2. Germline CDR1 is SGHDN and CDR2 is FVKESK. V lost 0 bases and J lost 7; bases outside the gene matches: 8. CDR3 size: 15 residues.

The J gene is TRBJ2-1, the V gene TRBV5-6; D is ambiguous. CDR3 length: 14 residues. V lost 0 bases and J 6 bases, leaving 10 bases between the germline ends. CDR1 SGHDT and CDR2 YYEEEE come from the germline V gene. In nucleotides, the CDR3 is TGTGCCAGCAGCTTGGGTGCGGCGTTCAATGAGCAGTTCTTC. It yields the protein CASSLGAAFNEQFF.

CDR3 DNA sequence: TGTGCCACCAGCAGAGATTCCGGGAACGAGCAGTACTTC. Protein: CATSRDSGNEQYF. The rearrangement links TRBV15 to TRBJ2-7; D perhaps matches TRBD2 (5 bases). The V gene lost 0 bases and the J gene lost 5 bases, with 8 bases spanning the gap. The germline V gene has CDR1 LNHNV and CDR2 YYDKDF (reference sequence). This CDR3 spans 13 amino acids.

The chain joins TRBV9 to TRBJ2-1; perhaps TRBD1 as D (6 bases). This CDR3 contains 16 residues. V lost 3 bases to trimming and J lost 6 bases, with 19 bases between them. Per germline, CDR1 SGDLS and CDR2 YYNGEE. CDR3 bases: TGTGCCAGCAGCGGGCGGACAGCCGGCCCTCTCAATGAGCAGTTCTTC. This encodes CASSGRTAGPLNEQFF.

The chain employs TRBV6-5 and TRBJ2-1, with TRBD2 as a possible D gene (5 bases). Germline-derived CDR1 and CDR2 are MNHEY and SVGAGI. Trimming cost V 2 bases and J 9 bases, with 17 bases left between them. The CDR3 runs 15 residues. CDR3 bases: TGTGCCAGCAGTTACCCAGGAAGCGGCCTGGGTGAGCAGTTCTTC. Amino acids: CASSYPGSGLGEQFF.

The chain links TRBV4-1 to TRBJ2-1, with D unclear. The CDR3 contains 15 residues. CDR1 and CDR2 (germline): MGHRA, YSYEKL. V gave up 4 bases and J gave up 4 bases, with 14 bases separating them. The CDR3 DNA is TGCGCCAGCAGCCCAAACCCGACTGAATACAATGAGCAGTTCTTC. It yields the protein CASSPNPTEYNEQFF.

The gene calls are TRBV7-9 and TRBJ2-1; D uncertain. CDR1 and CDR2 (germline): SEHNR, FQNEAQ (reference sequence). The V end was cut by 6 bases, the J end by 0 bases, with 12 bases between. The CDR3 consists of 15 residues. This chain's CDR3 is CASRARRSSYNEQFF. In DNA, the CDR3 is TGTGCCAGCAGAGCCCGACGGAGCTCCTACAATGAGCAGTTCTTC.

This clone was counted a few times. The rearrangement links TRBV5-6 to TRBJ2-7; possible D gene TRBD2, 6 bases. CDR1 and CDR2 from the germline V gene are SGHDT and YYEEEE. Trimming pared 4 bases from V and 3 bases from J, leaving 11 bases between. CDR3 length: 13 residues. Written as DNA, the CDR3 is TGTGCCAGCAGCCCCGGGAGAGGCTACGAGCAGTACTTC. Its translation is CASSPGRGYEQYF.